The next 9 T cell receptor beta chains were all read from a single sample in a study of T cells in Graves' hyperthyroidism and ophthalmopathy. RNA transcripts provided the source from which TCR beta CDR3 regions were amplified. Researchers ran a first-round RT-PCR on the TCR CDR3 using the HTBI primer set. From the multiplex PCR reads, TCRdb called clonotypes with MiXCR, one entry per CDR3 protein. The data show under 700,000 distinct CDR3 sequences, 16% seen once. Sequenced input: blood. Receptors originate from a woman aged 18-35 years with Graves' hyperthyroidism.

This clonotype was observed a handful of times. The chain links TRBV20-1 to TRBJ1-1, with a possible D match to TRBD1 (6 bases). The V end lost 1 base, the J end lost 0 bases, and 12 bases lay between the germline ends. The CDR3 is 15 amino acids. The germline CDR1 and CDR2 sequences are DFQATT and SNEGSKA (reference sequence). The CDR3 coding sequence is TGCAGTGCTAGAGTTGGGGGGCGAGTGAACACTGAAGCTTTCTTT. Translating it yields CSARVGGRVNTEAFF.

CDR3 in amino acids: CSERQAGDYEQYF. The CDR3, as DNA: TGCAGCGAAAGACAGGCCGGGGACTACGAGCAGTACTTC. The chain uses TRBV29-1 and TRBJ2-7, with a weak D call TRBD1 (6 bases). The CDR3 totals 13 residues. The V gene's germline CDR1 is SQVTM and CDR2 ANQGSEA. V lost 7 bases and J lost 3, with 16 bases in between.

This clonotype was recorded many times. The CDR3 coding sequence is TGTGCCATCAGTTCCGGCGGACTAGCGCAGGGCTACGAGCAGTACTTC. This encodes CAISSGGLAQGYEQYF. The rearrangement joins TRBV10-3 to TRBJ2-7, with 9 bases that match TRBD2. The CDR3 sequence is 16 residues long. Losses at the gene ends were 5 bases for V and 3 bases for J; bases not matched to a gene: 11. Germline V gene lookup returns CDR1 ENHRY and CDR2 SYGVKD.

This clonotype appeared a few times. This chain links TRBV2 with TRBJ1-4; unclear D gene. The CDR3 has 12 residues. V was clipped by 7 bases and J by 5 bases, with 8 bases between them. Germline lookup yields CDR1 SNHLY and CDR2 FYNNEI. CDR3 nucleotides: TGTGCCAGCATTCGAGGGAATGAAAAACTGTTTTTT. It yields the protein CASIRGNEKLFF.

The chain carries TRBV7-2 and TRBJ1-5; 9 bases are shared with TRBD1. Losses at the gene ends were 5 bases for V and 9 bases for J; bases not matched to a gene: 8. This CDR3 contains 14 residues. Germline V gives CDR1 SGHTA, CDR2 FQGNSA. The CDR3 is CASSQDRGDGPQHF. In nucleotides, the CDR3 is TGTGCCAGCAGCCAAGACAGGGGGGATGGGCCCCAGCATTTT.

The genes are TRBV7-8 and TRBJ1-2; the D gene is possibly TRBD1 (6 bases). The germline CDR1 and CDR2 sequences are SGHVS and FQNEAQ. CDR3 length equals 15 residues. V was shortened by 5 bases and J by 1 base, with 14 bases between the two germline ends. The CDR3 is CASSETGTINYGYTF. DNA of the CDR3: TGTGCCAGCAGCGAGACAGGAACGATTAACTATGGCTACACCTTC.

The V and J genes are TRBV29-1 and TRBJ2-5, with TRBD1 matching over 7 bases. Germline-derived CDR1 and CDR2 are SQVTM and ANQGSEA. The J segment lost 1 base and the V segment lost 8 bases, leaving 7 bases of the junction unmatched. This CDR3 has 13 amino acids. CDR3 in DNA: TGCAGCATCTTACAGGGGACCCAAGAGACCCAGTACTTC. Its translation is CSILQGTQETQYF.

A few counts support this clonotype. The chain carries TRBV10-3 and TRBJ1-1; D might be TRBD1 (6 bases). The germline V and J ends were trimmed by 2 bases and 4 bases, with 11 bases remaining between them. CDR3 length: 14 residues. Germline V CDR1 and CDR2: ENHRY, SYGVKD. The CDR3 region is CAISEGRGLTEAFF. CDR3 nucleotide sequence: TGTGCCATCAGTGAGGGCAGGGGTCTCACTGAAGCTTTCTTT.

This chain joins TRBV4-3 and TRBJ2-3; 8 bases are a match to TRBD1. Germline lookup yields CDR1 LGHNA and CDR2 YSLEER. The CDR3 is made up of 13 amino acids. Trimming removed 6 bases from V and 1 base from J; junction bases left unmatched: 0. CDR3 bases: TGCGCCAGCAGGGGACAGGGCACAGATACGCAGTATTTT. This sequence encodes CASRGQGTDTQYF.